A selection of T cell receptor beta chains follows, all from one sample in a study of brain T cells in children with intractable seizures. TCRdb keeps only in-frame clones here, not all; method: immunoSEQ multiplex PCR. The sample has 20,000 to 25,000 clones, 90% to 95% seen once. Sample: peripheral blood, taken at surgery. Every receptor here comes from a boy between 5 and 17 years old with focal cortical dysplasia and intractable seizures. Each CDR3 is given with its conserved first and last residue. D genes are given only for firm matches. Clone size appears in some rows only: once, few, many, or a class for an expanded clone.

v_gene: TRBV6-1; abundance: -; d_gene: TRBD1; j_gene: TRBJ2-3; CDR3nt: TGTGCCAGCAGTGAACGGGACAGGGCACCGGATACGCAGTATTTT; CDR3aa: CASSERDRAPDTQYF
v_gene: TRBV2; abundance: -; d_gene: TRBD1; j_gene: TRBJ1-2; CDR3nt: TGTGCCAGCAGTCGACAGGGGACGGGTGGCTACACCTTC; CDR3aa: CASSRQGTGGYTF
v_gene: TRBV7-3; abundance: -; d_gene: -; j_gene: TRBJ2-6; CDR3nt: TGTGCCAGCAGCTTCACCTTAAACTCTGGGGCCAACGTCCTGACTTTC; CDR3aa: CASSFTLNSGANVLTF
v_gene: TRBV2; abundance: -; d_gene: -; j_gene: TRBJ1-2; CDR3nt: TGTGCCAGCAGAAAATCCTCCGTCGTGGGGGACTATGGCTACACCTTC; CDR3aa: CASRKSSVVGDYGYTF
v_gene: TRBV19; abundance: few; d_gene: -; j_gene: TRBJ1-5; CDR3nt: TGTGCCAGTAGTATAGGGTGGGGCCAGCCCCAGCATTTT; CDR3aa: CASSIGWGQPQHF
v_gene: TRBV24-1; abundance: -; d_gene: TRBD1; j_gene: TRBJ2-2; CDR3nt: TGTGCCACCAGCGGATCCCCGGGACAGGGTACCGCCGGGGAGCTGTTTTTT; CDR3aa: CATSGSPGQGTAGELFF
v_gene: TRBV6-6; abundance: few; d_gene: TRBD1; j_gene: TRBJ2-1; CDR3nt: TGTGCCAGCAGTTATACGGGACAGGGGGCAGGTGAGCAGTTCTTC; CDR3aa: CASSYTGQGAGEQFF
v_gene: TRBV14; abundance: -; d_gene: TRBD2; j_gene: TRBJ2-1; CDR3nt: TGTGCCAGCAGCCAAGATTGGGCTAGCGGGTTCCATGAGCAGTTCTTC; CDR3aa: CASSQDWASGFHEQFF
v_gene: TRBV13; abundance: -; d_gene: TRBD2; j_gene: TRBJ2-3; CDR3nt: TGTGCCAGCAGCTTCCTCCGACTAGCGGGGGGGGGCACAGATACGCAGTATTTT; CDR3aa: CASSFLRLAGGGTDTQYF
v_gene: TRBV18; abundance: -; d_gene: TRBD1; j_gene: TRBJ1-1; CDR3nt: TGTGCCAGCTCAATAAGAAGGGGGCTGAACACTGAAGCTTTCTTT; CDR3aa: CASSIRRGLNTEAFF
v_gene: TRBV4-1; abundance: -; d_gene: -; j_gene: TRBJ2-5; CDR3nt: TGCGCCAGCAGCCAAGAAGGTGGTAGGGGGGGGCGAGAGACCCAGTACTTC; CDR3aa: CASSQEGGRGGRETQYF
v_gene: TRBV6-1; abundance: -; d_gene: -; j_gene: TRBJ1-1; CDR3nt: TGTGCCAGCAGTGAACTGCTGAACACTGAAGCTTTCTTT; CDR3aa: CASSELLNTEAFF
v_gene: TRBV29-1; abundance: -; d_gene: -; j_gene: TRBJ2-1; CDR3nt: TGCAGCGTTGTGGGGGCCATCACCTACAATGAGCAGTTCTTC; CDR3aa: CSVVGAITYNEQFF
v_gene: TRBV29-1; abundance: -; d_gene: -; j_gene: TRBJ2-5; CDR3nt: TGCAGCCATTATGGGGATCAAGAGACCCAGTACTTC; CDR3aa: CSHYGDQETQYF
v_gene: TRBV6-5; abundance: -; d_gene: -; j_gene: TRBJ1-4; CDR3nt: TGTGCCAGCAGGAGGGACACAACTAATGAAAAACTGTTTTTT; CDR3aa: CASRRDTTNEKLFF
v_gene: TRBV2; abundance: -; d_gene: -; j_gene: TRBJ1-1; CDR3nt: TGTGCCAGCAGTGAGGGCGTGAACACTGAAGCTTTCTTT; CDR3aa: CASSEGVNTEAFF
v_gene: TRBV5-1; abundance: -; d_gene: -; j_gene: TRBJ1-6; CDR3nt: TGCGCCAGCAGCTTGGTAGGGTCAGGGTCACCCCTCCACTTT; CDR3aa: CASSLVGSGSPLHF
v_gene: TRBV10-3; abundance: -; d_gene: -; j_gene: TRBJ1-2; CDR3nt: TGTGCCATCACAGGATCTGGTCTCTATGGCTACACCTTC; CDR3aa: CAITGSGLYGYTF
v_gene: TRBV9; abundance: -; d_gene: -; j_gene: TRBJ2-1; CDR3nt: TGTGCCAGCAGCGTAGCTGGGCAAAGCAACGAGCAGTTCTTC; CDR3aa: CASSVAGQSNEQFF
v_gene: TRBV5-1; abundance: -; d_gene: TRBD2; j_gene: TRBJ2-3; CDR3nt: TGCGCCAGCAGCCCCGGGGGGGATACGCAGTATTTT; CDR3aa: CASSPGGDTQYF
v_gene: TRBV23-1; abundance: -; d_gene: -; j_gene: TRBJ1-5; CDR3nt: TGCGCCAGCAGCAAATCAAGGGTTCAGCCCCAGCATTTT; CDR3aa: CASSKSRVQPQHF
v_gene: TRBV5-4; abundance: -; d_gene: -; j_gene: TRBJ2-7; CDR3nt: TGTGCCAGCAGCTTGCCGGGGGCTTTTAACGAGCAGTACTTC; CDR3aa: CASSLPGAFNEQYF
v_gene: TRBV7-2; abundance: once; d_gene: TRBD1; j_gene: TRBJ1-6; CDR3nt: TGTGCCAGCAGCTTAGACAGGGGTTCACCCCTCCACTTT; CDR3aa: CASSLDRGSPLHF
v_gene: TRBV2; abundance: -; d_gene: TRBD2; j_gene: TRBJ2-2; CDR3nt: TGTGCCAGCAGTGTCGGGCTAGCGGGACTTACCGGGGAGCTGTTTTTT; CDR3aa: CASSVGLAGLTGELFF
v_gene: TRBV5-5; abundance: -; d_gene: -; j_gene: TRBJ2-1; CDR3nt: TGTGCCAGCAGCGGTGGAGGGGGTAGGACCTACAATGAGCAGTTCTTC; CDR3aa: CASSGGGGRTYNEQFF
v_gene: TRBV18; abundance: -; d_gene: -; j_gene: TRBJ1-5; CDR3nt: TGTGCCAGCTCACTGGGTAGCAATCAGCCCCAGCATTTT; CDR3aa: CASSLGSNQPQHF
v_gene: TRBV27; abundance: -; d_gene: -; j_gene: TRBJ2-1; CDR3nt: TGTGCCAGCAGTTCAGTGGGTCCCTACAATGAGCAGTTCTTC; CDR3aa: CASSSVGPYNEQFF
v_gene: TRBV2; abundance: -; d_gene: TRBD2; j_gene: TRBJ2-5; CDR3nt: TGTGCCAGCAGTGAAGGGGTCGGGACTAGCGGGAGGGATCAATGGGAGACCCAGTACTTC; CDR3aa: CASSEGVGTSGRDQWETQYF
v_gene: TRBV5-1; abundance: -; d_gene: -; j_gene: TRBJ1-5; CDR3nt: TGCGCCAGCAGCTTGGGGCAGAATCAGCCCCAGCATTTT; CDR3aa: CASSLGQNQPQHF